The present entry profiles one TCR beta chain with its context. The sample comes from a study of blood T cell repertoires in COVID-19. Looking at the study overall: Italy, Spain and the United States were the sources of the convalescent and acute COVID-19 samples.

Per the authors' pipeline: The authors estimated nucleated cell counts from reference gene primer amplification. The table came from immunoSEQ multiplex PCR; TCRdb's copy has only in-frame clones and leaves some out. The DNA gave D and trimming, while V, J and clone size come from that table. The table lists a few hundred thousand clones, about nine tenths of them singletons, with less than 3% in the top ten. J was trimmed by 7 bases and V by 10 bases; bases with no gene match: 6. CDR3 length: 12 amino acids. The V gene's germline CDR1 is LNHDA and CDR2 SQIVND (reference sequence). The TCR originated in a woman in her twenties or thirties with active or convalescent COVID-19. The sample consisted of peripheral blood. V and J are TRBV19 and TRBJ1-1, with 10 bases fitting TRBD1. CDR3 amino acids: CATRQGAGEAFF. The DNA for the CDR3 is TGTGCCACCCGACAGGGGGCAGGTGAAGCTTTCTTT.